This T cell receptor beta chain is drawn from a study of T cell responses to AZD1222 COVID-19 vaccine. A word on this clone: The antigen is unknown.

Sequenced by immunoSEQ multiplex PCR; TCRdb stores in-frame clones only, minus some. The sample records about 160,000 clones, approximately 91% being singletons. V gave up 2 bases and J gave up 4 bases, with 15 bases separating them. The CDR3 covers 15 residues. From germline, CDR1 is SGHNT and CDR2 YYREEE (reference sequence). Study-level points and caveats: When two AZD1222 doses had been given, Spike-specific TCR breadth and depth rose. Spike was spanned by vaccine-associated CD4 TCRs, which were dominant at 160-218 and 743-854.

This TCR derives from an adult in good health. The chain employs TRBV5-4 and TRBJ1-2; no clear D gene. Material: peripheral blood, obtained on day 0 of AZD1222 vaccination. The CDR3 reads CASSFEDGLIYGYTF. CDR3 in DNA: TGTGCCAGCAGCTTTGAGGACGGACTTATCTATGGCTACACCTTC. Full variable domain (remainder filled in from reference TRBV5-4 and TRBJ1-2): ETGVTQSPTHLIKTRGQQVTLRCSSQSGHNTVSWYQQALGQGPQFIFQYYREEENGRGNFPPRFSGLQFPNYSSELNVNALELDDSALYLCASSFEDGLIYGYTFGSGTRLTVV.